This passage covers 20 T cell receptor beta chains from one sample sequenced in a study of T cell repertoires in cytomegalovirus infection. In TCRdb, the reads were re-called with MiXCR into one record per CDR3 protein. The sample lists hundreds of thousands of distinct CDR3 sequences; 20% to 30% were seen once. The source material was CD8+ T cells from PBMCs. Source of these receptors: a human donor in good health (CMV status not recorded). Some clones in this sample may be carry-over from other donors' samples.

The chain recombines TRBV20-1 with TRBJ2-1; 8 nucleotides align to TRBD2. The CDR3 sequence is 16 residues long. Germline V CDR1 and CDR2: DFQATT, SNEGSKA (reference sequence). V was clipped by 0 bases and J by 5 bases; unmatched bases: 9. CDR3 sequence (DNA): TGCAGTGCTAGAGATCAGCGGGGGCGCGTTGACAATGAGCAGTTCTTC. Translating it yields CSARDQRGRVDNEQFF.

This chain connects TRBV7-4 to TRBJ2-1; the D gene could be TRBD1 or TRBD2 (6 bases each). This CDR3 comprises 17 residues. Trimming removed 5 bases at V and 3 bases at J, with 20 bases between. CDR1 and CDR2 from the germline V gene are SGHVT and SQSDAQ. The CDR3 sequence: CASSDGLRGLIYNEQFF. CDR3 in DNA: TGTGCCAGCAGCGACGGGCTTCGGGGGCTCATCTACAATGAGCAGTTCTTC.

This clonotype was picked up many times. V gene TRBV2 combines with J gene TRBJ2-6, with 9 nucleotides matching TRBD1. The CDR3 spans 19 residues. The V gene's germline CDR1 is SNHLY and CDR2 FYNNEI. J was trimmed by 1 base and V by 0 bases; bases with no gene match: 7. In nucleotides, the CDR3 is TGTGCCAGCAGTGAAGCGTTCGGGGACAGGGAATCTGGGGCCAACGTCCTGACTTTC. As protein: CASSEAFGDRESGANVLTF.

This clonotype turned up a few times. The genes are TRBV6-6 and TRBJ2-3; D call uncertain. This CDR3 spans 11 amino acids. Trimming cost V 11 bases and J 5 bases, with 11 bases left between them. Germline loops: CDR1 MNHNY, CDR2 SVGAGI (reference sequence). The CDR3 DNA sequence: TGTGCCTCAAGGGTGAGAGATACGCAGTATTTT. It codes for CASRVRDTQYF.

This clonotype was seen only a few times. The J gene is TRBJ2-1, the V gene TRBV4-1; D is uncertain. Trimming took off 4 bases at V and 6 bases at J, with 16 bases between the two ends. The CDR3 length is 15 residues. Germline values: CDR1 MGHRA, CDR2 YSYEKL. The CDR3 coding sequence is TGCGCCAGCAGCCTGGCGCCCTTCAGGCCCAATGAGCAGTTCTTC. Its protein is CASSLAPFRPNEQFF.

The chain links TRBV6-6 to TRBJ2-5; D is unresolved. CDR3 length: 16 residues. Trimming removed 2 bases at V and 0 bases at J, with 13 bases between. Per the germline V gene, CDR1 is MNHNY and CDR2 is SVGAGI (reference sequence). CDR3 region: CASSYLDAGYQETQYF. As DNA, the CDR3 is TGTGCCAGCAGTTACCTCGACGCCGGGTACCAAGAGACCCAGTACTTC.

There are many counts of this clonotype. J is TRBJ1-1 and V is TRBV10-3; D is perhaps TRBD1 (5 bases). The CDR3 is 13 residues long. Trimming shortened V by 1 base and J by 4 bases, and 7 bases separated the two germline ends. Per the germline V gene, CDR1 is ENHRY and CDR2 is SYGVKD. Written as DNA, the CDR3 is TGTGCCATCAGTGAGTTGGGGACCACTGAAGCTTTCTTT. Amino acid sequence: CAISELGTTEAFF.

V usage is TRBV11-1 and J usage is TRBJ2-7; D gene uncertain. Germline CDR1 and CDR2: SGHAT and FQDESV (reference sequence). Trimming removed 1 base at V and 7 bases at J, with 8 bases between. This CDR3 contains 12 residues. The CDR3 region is CASSLVGVEQYV. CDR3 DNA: TGTGCCAGCAGCTTAGTTGGAGTTGAGCAGTACGTC.

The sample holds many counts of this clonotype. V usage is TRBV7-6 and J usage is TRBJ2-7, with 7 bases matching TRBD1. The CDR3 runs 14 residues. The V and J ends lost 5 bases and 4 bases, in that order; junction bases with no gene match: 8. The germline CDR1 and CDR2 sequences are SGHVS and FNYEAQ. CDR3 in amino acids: CASSVDRLGYEQYF. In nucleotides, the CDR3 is TGTGCCAGCAGCGTGGACAGGTTAGGATACGAGCAGTACTTC. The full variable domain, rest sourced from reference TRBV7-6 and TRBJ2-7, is GAGVSQSPRYKVTKRGQDVALRCDPISGHVSLYWYRQALGQGPEFLTYFNYEAQQDKSGLPNDRFSAERPEGSISTLTIQRTEQRDSAMYRCASSVDRLGYEQYFGPGTRLTVT.

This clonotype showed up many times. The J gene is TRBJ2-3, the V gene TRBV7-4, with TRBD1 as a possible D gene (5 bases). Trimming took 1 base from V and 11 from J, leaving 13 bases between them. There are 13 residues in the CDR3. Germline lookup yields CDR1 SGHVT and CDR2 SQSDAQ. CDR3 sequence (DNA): TGTGCCAGCAGCTTAGAGGGCCTAGGGGAGCAGTATTTT. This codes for CASSLEGLGEQYF.

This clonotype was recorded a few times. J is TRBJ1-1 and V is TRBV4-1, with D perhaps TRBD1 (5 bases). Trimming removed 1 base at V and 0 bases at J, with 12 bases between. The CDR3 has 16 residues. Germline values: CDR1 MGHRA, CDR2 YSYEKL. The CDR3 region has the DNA TGCGCCAGCAGCCAAGCGGGGGGGGGGATGAACACTGAAGCTTTCTTT. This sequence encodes CASSQAGGGMNTEAFF.

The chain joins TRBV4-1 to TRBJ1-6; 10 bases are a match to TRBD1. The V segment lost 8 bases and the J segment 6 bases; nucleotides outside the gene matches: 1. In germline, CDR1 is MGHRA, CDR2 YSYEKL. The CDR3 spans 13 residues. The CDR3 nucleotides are TGCGCCAGCGGGGACAGGGGTAATTCACCCCTCCACTTT. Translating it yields CASGDRGNSPLHF.

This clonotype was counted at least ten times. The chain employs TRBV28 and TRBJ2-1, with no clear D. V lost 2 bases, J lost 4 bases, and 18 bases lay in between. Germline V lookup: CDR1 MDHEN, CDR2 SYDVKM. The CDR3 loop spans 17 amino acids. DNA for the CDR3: TGTGCCAGCAGTTTACTTGACGAACGGTTGGTATACAATGAGCAGTTCTTC. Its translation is CASSLLDERLVYNEQFF.

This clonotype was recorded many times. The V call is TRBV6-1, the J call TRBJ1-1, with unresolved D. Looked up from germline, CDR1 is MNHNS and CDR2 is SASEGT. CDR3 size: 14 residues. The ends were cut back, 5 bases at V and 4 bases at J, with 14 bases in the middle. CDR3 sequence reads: CASSYLRVGTEAFF. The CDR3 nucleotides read TGTGCCAGCAGTTACCTACGGGTGGGCACTGAAGCTTTCTTT.

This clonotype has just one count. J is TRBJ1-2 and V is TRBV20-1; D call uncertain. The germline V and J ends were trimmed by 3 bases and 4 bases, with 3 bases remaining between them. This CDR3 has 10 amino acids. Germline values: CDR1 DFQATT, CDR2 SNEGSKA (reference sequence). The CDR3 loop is CSASVYGYTF. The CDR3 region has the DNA TGCAGTGCTAGCGTCTATGGCTACACCTTC.

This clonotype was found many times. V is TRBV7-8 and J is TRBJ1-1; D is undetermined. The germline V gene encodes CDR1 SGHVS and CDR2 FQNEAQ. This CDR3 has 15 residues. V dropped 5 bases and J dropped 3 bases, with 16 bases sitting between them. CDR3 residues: CASSPLWEGDTEAFF. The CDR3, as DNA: TGTGCCAGCAGCCCCTTGTGGGAAGGAGACACTGAAGCTTTCTTT.

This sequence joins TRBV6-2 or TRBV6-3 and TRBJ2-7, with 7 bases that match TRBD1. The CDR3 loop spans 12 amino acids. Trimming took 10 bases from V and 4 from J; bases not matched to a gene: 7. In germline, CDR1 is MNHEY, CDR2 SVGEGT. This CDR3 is CAIMDRRYEQYV. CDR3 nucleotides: TGTGCCATTATGGACAGGCGGTACGAGCAGTACGTC.

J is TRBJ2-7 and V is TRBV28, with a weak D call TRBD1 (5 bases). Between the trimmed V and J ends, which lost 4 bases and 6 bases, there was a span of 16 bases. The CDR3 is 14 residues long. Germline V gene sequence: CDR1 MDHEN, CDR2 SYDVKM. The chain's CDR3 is CASSSYQSGLEQYV. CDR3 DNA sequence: TGTGCCAGCAGTTCCTATCAGTCAGGGCTCGAGCAGTACGTC.

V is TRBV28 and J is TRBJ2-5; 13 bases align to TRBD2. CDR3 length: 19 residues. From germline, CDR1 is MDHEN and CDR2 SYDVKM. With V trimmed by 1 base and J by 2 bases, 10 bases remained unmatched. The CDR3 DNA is TGTGCCAGCAGTTTATCTTACGGACTAGCGGGGGAAACTCAAGAGACCCAGTACTTC. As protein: CASSLSYGLAGETQETQYF.

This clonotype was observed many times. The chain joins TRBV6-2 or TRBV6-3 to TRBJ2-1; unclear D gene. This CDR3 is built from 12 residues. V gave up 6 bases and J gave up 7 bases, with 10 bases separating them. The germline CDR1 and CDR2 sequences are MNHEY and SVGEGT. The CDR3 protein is CASSSARNEQFF. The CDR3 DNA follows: TGTGCCAGCAGCTCAGCGAGAAATGAGCAGTTCTTC.